This T cell receptor beta chain is drawn from a study of human T cells and chemical hapten exposure. Study as a whole: Reading of the patch tests, which applied 0.01% DPC to the upper back, occurred at 6 days. Diagnoses of alopecia areata, totalis or universalis occurred in mostly female patients. Small discrepancies in pooled library volume mainly accounted for the varying TCR yields per sample.

This sample's time point: pre-sensitization, week 0. The treatment denotes: therapeutic diphenylcyclopropenone sensitization with weekly scalp DPC. Blood draws preceded each patch test application. A single record per CDR3 protein comes from TCRdb applying MiXCR to the RACE reads. Among 200,000 to 300,000 distinct CDR3 sequences listed, approximately 8.4% were seen once. The V gene lost 5 bases and the J gene lost 2 bases, with 23 bases spanning the gap. Germline V gives CDR1 MNHEY, CDR2 SMNVEV (reference sequence). This CDR3 has 18 amino acids. This receptor was obtained from a woman between 40 and 50 years old with alopecia areata. Some clones in this sample may be carry-over from other donors' samples. The material sequenced was whole blood, taken in connection with sensitization to the hapten diphenylcyclopropenone (DPC). The V call is TRBV27, the J call TRBJ2-3; perhaps TRBD2 as D (6 bases). This CDR3 is CASSRRIGLFSPTDTQYF. CDR3 bases: TGTGCCAGCAGTAGACGAATAGGACTATTCTCCCCCACAGATACGCAGTATTTT.